This paragraph covers one T cell receptor (beta chain) sequence. These data come from a study of T-cell reconstitution after alpha-beta-depleted transplantation in children. It was with unique molecular identifiers that the TCRbeta library was prepared. TCRdb re-derived calls from the PCR reads in MiXCR, one entry per CDR3 protein. In the table there are about 500,000 distinct CDR3 sequences, roughly 33% of which are singletons. The TCR originated in a human donor who donated a stem cell graft to a child with aplastic anemia. Sample: PBMCs from the stem cell graft donor, taken from the stem cell graft.

The CDR3 spells CASSQGILDRSYEQYF. The CDR3 DNA follows: TGTGCCAGCAGCCAAGGTATACTGGACAGGAGCTACGAGCAGTACTTC. The chain joins TRBV3-1 to TRBJ2-7; 7 bases are a match to TRBD1. Per the germline V gene, CDR1 is LGHDT and CDR2 is YNNKEL (reference sequence). The trim removed 1 base at V and 3 bases at J, leaving 9 bases unmatched. CDR3 length equals 16 residues.